A selection of T cell receptor beta chains follows, all from one sample in a study of T cells in Graves' hyperthyroidism and ophthalmopathy. Via MiXCR, TCRdb re-called the multiplex PCR reads, giving one row per CDR3 protein. The sample carries approximately 330,000 distinct CDR3 sequences, under 25% recorded once. The sample was blood. These receptors were obtained from a woman aged 45-65 years with Graves' hyperthyroidism. Each CDR3 is given with its conserved first and last residue. A D gene is named only where the DNA matches it firmly. Where a row states a size, it is once, few, many or the class of an expanded clone; other rows omit it.

CDR3: CATSRGGLNEQFF
DNA: TGTGCCACCAGCAGAGGGGGTTTGAATGAGCAGTTCTTC
V: TRBV15
size: .
J: TRBJ2-1
D: .

CDR3: CASSLDSGGNEQFF
DNA: TGTGCCAGCAGCTTAGATAGCGGGGGGAATGAGCAGTTCTTC
V: TRBV7-2
size: many
J: TRBJ2-1
D: TRBD2

CDR3: CASSQEDGNGRLPIQYF
DNA: TGTGCCAGCAGCCAAGAAGACGGAAACGGACGGCTGCCCATTCAGTACTTC
V: TRBV4-2
size: .
J: TRBJ2-4
D: .

CDR3: CASSRSISTDTQYF
DNA: TGTGCCAGCAGTCGTTCAATAAGCACAGATACGCAGTATTTT
V: TRBV5-4
size: few
J: TRBJ2-3
D: .

CDR3: CASSLDRGSGANVLTF
DNA: TGTGCCAGCAGCTTAGATCGGGGCTCTGGGGCCAACGTCCTGACTTTC
V: TRBV11-3
size: many
J: TRBJ2-6
D: .

CDR3: CASNGGGSETQYF
DNA: TGTGCCAGCAACGGGGGAGGGAGTGAGACCCAGTACTTC
V: TRBV2
size: many
J: TRBJ2-5
D: TRBD2

CDR3: CASSTGGTGANVLTF
DNA: TGTGCCAGCAGTACAGGGGGCACTGGGGCCAACGTCCTGACTTTC
V: TRBV28
size: once
J: TRBJ2-6
D: TRBD1

CDR3: CATSDRDEQFF
DNA: TGTGCCACCAGTGATAGGGATGAGCAGTTCTTC
V: TRBV24-1
size: .
J: TRBJ2-1
D: .

CDR3: CASSLKARGTSGIYEQFF
DNA: TGTGCCAGCAGCTTAAAAGCGCGGGGGACTAGCGGGATCTATGAGCAGTTCTTC
V: TRBV7-3
size: few
J: TRBJ2-1
D: TRBD2

CDR3: CASSVATGGGGVVQYF
DNA: TGTGCCAGCAGCGTAGCTACGGGGGGAGGGGGCGTCGTGCAGTACTTC
V: TRBV9
size: many
J: TRBJ2-7
D: .

CDR3: CASSLEGPGTQHF
DNA: TGTGCCAGCTCACTTGAGGGGCCGGGAACCCAGCATTTT
V: TRBV18
size: many
J: TRBJ1-5
D: .

CDR3: CASSLGTGVYEQYF
DNA: TGTGCCAGCAGCCTCGGGACAGGGGTGTACGAGCAGTACTTC
V: TRBV7-9
size: many
J: TRBJ2-7
D: TRBD1

CDR3: CSARARTSGTWGDTQYF
DNA: TGCAGTGCTAGAGCCCGGACTAGCGGAACCTGGGGAGATACGCAGTATTTT
V: TRBV20-1
size: few
J: TRBJ2-3
D: TRBD2

CDR3: CSAREEDTYSNQPQHF
DNA: TGCAGTGCTAGAGAAGAGGACACCTATAGCAATCAGCCCCAGCATTTT
V: TRBV20-1
size: .
J: TRBJ1-5
D: .

CDR3: CASSQRGGGGSDTQYF
DNA: TGTGCCAGCAGCCAACGGGGGGGGGGTGGCAGCGATACGCAGTATTTT
V: TRBV3-1
size: many
J: TRBJ2-3
D: TRBD2

CDR3: CASTPAPPGKNIQYF
DNA: TGTGCCAGCACCCCGGCTCCTCCGGGGAAAAACATTCAGTACTTC
V: TRBV6-1
size: .
J: TRBJ2-4
D: .

CDR3: CARDFPNTGELFF
DNA: TGCGCCCGCGACTTTCCGAACACCGGGGAGCTGTTTTTT
V: TRBV5-1
size: .
J: TRBJ2-2
D: .

CDR3: CATSASSYGYTF
DNA: TGTGCCACCAGTGCATCCAGCTATGGCTACACCTTC
V: TRBV24-1
size: .
J: TRBJ1-2
D: .

CDR3: CASSPGQGMPLRELFF
DNA: TGCGCCAGCAGCCCCGGACAGGGGATGCCCCTCCGGGAGCTGTTTTTT
V: TRBV5-1
size: .
J: TRBJ2-2
D: TRBD1

CDR3: CASSYWVMGPGRLAGINEQFF
DNA: TGTGCCAGCAGTTACTGGGTTATGGGCCCGGGAAGACTAGCGGGGATCAATGAGCAGTTCTTC
V: TRBV6-2/TRBV6-3
size: many
J: TRBJ2-1
D: TRBD2

CDR3: CASSSIGTEETQYF
DNA: TGTGCCAGCTCATCAATAGGGACAGAAGAGACCCAGTACTTC
V: TRBV18
size: .
J: TRBJ2-5
D: TRBD1

CDR3: CASSYSRGKNIQYF
DNA: TGTGCCAGCAGTTACTCGAGGGGCAAAAACATTCAGTACTTC
V: TRBV6-2/TRBV6-3
size: few
J: TRBJ2-4
D: .

CDR3: CASSPLPGNTEAFF
DNA: TGTGCCAGCAGCCCTCTTCCAGGGAACACTGAAGCTTTCTTT
V: TRBV2
size: .
J: TRBJ1-1
D: .

CDR3: CASSYLGTGNTEAFF
DNA: TGTGCCAGCAGTTACCTAGGGACGGGGAACACTGAAGCTTTCTTT
V: TRBV6-5
size: few
J: TRBJ1-1
D: .

CDR3: CASSPGRGPGEQYF
DNA: TGTGCCAGCAGCCCGGGGCGGGGTCCTGGCGAGCAGTACTTC
V: TRBV9
size: .
J: TRBJ2-7
D: .

CDR3: CASRRDGTSGGSTDTQYF
DNA: TGTGCCAGTAGAAGGGACGGGACTAGCGGGGGGTCAACAGATACGCAGTATTTT
V: TRBV19
size: many
J: TRBJ2-3
D: TRBD2

CDR3: CSASFRGRAWDEQFF
DNA: TGCAGTGCTAGCTTTCGCGGGAGGGCCTGGGATGAGCAGTTCTTC
V: TRBV20-1
size: many
J: TRBJ2-1
D: TRBD2

CDR3: CATTSGSNYEQYF
DNA: TGTGCCACCACTAGCGGGAGTAACTACGAGCAGTACTTC
V: TRBV28
size: many
J: TRBJ2-7
D: TRBD2

CDR3: CSARTGSGNTIYF
DNA: TGCAGTGCTAGAACGGGTTCTGGAAACACCATATATTTT
V: TRBV20-1
size: many
J: TRBJ1-3
D: .

CDR3: CSVKTGPDTGELFF
DNA: TGCAGCGTGAAGACAGGGCCGGACACCGGGGAGCTGTTTTTT
V: TRBV29-1
size: .
J: TRBJ2-2
D: TRBD1

CDR3: CASSFRGQGQQSNNEQFF
DNA: TGCGCCAGCAGCTTCCGGGGACAAGGACAGCAGTCAAACAATGAGCAGTTCTTC
V: TRBV5-1
size: once
J: TRBJ2-1
D: .

CDR3: CASSSGPREGYTF
DNA: TGCGCCAGCAGCTCTGGTCCCCGGGAGGGCTACACCTTC
V: TRBV5-1
size: .
J: TRBJ1-2
D: .

CDR3: CASSLEGGNGYTF
DNA: TGCGCCAGCAGCTTGGAAGGGGGCAACGGCTACACCTTC
V: TRBV5-1
size: many
J: TRBJ1-2
D: TRBD1

CDR3: CASRTSGSQETQYF
DNA: TGTGCCAGCCGGACTAGCGGGAGCCAAGAGACCCAGTACTTC
V: TRBV6-2/TRBV6-3
size: many
J: TRBJ2-5
D: TRBD2

CDR3: CASSQEGGGTTNEKLFF
DNA: TGTGCCAGCAGCCAAGAAGGCGGCGGGACAACTAATGAAAAACTGTTTTTT
V: TRBV4-2
size: many
J: TRBJ1-4
D: .

CDR3: CASSSGQGGMAEAFF
DNA: TGTGCCAGCAGCTCCGGACAGGGAGGTATGGCTGAAGCTTTCTTT
V: TRBV7-2
size: .
J: TRBJ1-1
D: TRBD1

CDR3: CASRQGSSGNYEQYF
DNA: TGTGCCAGCAGGCAAGGAAGTAGCGGGAACTACGAGCAGTACTTC
V: TRBV28
size: many
J: TRBJ2-7
D: TRBD2

CDR3: CASSLGTGGRNEKLFF
DNA: TGCGCCAGCAGCTTAGGGACAGGGGGCCGGAATGAAAAACTGTTTTTT
V: TRBV5-1
size: few
J: TRBJ1-4
D: TRBD1

CDR3: CALRQGPQSNEQFF
DNA: TGTGCCCTACGACAGGGGCCTCAAAGTAATGAGCAGTTCTTC
V: TRBV10-3
size: few
J: TRBJ2-1
D: TRBD1

CDR3: CASVRGSTDTQYF
DNA: TGTGCCAGCGTTCGGGGGAGCACAGATACGCAGTATTTT
V: TRBV6-4
size: .
J: TRBJ2-3
D: .

CDR3: CASSDTGTGGYYGYTF
DNA: TGTGCCAGCAGTGACACCGGGACAGGGGGCTACTATGGCTACACCTTC
V: TRBV6-1
size: many
J: TRBJ1-2
D: TRBD1

CDR3: CASSLFQGQGNEQFF
DNA: TGTGCCAGCAGTTTGTTTCAGGGTCAGGGCAATGAGCAGTTCTTC
V: TRBV27
size: .
J: TRBJ2-1
D: .

CDR3: CASSPNRRGNTEAFF
DNA: TGTGCCAGCAGCCCTAACCGACGGGGGAACACTGAAGCTTTCTTT
V: TRBV12-3/TRBV12-4
size: many
J: TRBJ1-1
D: .

CDR3: CASRATGENTGELFF
DNA: TGTGCCAGCAGGGCGACAGGGGAAAACACCGGGGAGCTGTTTTTT
V: TRBV2
size: few
J: TRBJ2-2
D: TRBD1

CDR3: CASSPEGLAGYNEQFF
DNA: TGTGCCAGCAGCCCTGAAGGACTAGCGGGGTACAATGAGCAGTTCTTC
V: TRBV7-9
size: .
J: TRBJ2-1
D: TRBD2